This T cell receptor beta chain was sequenced for a study of PD-1 blockade in classical Hodgkin lymphoma. Study-level findings and limits: Why repertoires differed is undefined; disease activity or prior therapy possibly contributed. Whoever responded completely had baseline diversity much like that seen in newly diagnosed patients.

A remark on this clone: The antigen is not known.

Brentuximab vedotin exposure varied, and every patient relapsed after autologous stem cell transplantation. The CDR3 runs to 16 residues. Per germline, CDR1 LNHDA and CDR2 SQIVND (reference sequence). The V end lost 8 bases, the J end lost 2 bases, and 21 bases lay between the germline ends. TCRdb keeps only in-frame clones here, not all; method: immunoSEQ multiplex PCR. The repertoire has tens of thousands of clones, 85% to 95% of them found once; the top ten carry over 6.5%. J is TRBJ2-5 and V is TRBV19; D may be TRBD2 (6 bases). The clonotype originates from a human donor with classical Hodgkin lymphoma. The source was peripheral blood mononuclear cells (PBMCs), collected at baseline. The CDR3 protein is CASPRVAAIKQETQYF. CDR3 DNA: TGTGCCAGTCCCCGCGTAGCGGCAATAAAACAAGAGACCCAGTACTTC.